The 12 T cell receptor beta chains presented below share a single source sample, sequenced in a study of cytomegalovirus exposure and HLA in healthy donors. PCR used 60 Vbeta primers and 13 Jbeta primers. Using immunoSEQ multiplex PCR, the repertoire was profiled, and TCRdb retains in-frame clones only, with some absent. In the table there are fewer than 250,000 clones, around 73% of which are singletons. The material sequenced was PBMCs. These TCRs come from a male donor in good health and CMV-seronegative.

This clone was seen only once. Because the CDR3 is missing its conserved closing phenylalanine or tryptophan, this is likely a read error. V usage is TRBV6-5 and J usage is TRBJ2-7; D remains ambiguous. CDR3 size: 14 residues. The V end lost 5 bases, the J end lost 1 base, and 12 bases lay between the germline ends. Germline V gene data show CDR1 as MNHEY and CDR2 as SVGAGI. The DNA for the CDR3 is TGTGCCAGCAGTCGCTCCAGGCCGTCCTACGAGCAGTACCTC. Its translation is CASSRSRPSYEQYL.

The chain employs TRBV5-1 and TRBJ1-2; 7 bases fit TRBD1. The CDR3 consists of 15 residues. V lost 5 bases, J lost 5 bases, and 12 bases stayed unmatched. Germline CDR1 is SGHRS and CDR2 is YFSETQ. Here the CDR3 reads CASRENTGERYGYTF. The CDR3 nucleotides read TGCGCCAGCAGGGAGAATACAGGGGAAAGGTATGGCTACACCTTC.

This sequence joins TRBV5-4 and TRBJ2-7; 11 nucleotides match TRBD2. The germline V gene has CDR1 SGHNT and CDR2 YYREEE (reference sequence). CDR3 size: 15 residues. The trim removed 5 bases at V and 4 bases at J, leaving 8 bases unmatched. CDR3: CASRRAGTSGYEQYF. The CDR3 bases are TGTGCCAGCAGACGTGCCGGGACTAGCGGTTACGAGCAGTACTTC.

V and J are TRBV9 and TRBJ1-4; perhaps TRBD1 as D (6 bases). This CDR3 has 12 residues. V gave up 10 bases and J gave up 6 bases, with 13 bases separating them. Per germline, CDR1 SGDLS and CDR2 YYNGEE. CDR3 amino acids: CASAGADEKLFF. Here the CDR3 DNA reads TGTGCCTCCGCAGGGGCGGATGAAAAACTGTTTTTT.

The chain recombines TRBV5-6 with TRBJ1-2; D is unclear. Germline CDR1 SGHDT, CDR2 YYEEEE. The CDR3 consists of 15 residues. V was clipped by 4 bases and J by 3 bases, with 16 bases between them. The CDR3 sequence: CASSPSWASYYGYTF. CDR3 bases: TGTGCCAGCAGCCCAAGCTGGGCCAGCTACTATGGCTACACCTTC.

The CDR3 nucleotides read TGTGCCAGCAGCTTGGCCAAGACCGGGACTAGCAGGGATGAGCAGTTCTTC. Translation: CASSLAKTGTSRDEQFF. The chain is built from TRBV5-4 and TRBJ2-1; TRBD2 matches 9 bases. The CDR3 covers 17 residues. V lost 0 bases to trimming and J lost 8 bases; unmatched junction nucleotides: 12. Per the germline V gene, CDR1 is SGHNT and CDR2 is YYREEE (reference sequence).

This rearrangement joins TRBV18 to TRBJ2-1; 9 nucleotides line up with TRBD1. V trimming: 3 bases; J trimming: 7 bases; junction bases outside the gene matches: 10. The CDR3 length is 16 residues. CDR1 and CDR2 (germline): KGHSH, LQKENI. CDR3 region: CASSPPGTGRGNEQFF. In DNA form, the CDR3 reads TGTGCCAGCTCACCCCCCGGGACAGGGAGAGGGAATGAGCAGTTCTTC.

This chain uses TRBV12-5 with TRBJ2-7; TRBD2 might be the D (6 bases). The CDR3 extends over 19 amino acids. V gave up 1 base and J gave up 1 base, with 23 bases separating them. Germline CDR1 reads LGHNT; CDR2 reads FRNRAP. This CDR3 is CASGLGGHGAWGLSYEQYF. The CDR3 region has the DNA TGTGCTAGTGGTTTGGGGGGCCATGGGGCATGGGGACTGTCCTACGAGCAGTACTTC.

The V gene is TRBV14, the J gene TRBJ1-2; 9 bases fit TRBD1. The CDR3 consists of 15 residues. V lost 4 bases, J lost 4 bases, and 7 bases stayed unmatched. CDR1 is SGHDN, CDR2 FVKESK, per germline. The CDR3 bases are TGTGCCAGCAGCCCATGGACAGGGGCGGGCTATGGCTACACCTTC. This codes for CASSPWTGAGYGYTF.

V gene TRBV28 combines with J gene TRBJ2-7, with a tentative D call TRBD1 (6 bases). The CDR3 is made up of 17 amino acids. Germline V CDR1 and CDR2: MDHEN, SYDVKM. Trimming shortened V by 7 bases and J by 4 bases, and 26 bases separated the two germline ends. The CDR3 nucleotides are TGTGCCAGCACCCCTTTTGATTGGGACAAGAGATCTTACGAGCAGTACTTC. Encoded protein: CASTPFDWDKRSYEQYF.

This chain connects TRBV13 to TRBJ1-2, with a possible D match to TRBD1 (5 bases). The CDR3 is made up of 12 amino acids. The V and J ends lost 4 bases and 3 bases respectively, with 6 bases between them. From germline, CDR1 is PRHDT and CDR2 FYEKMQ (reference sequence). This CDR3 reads CASSSRDYGYTF. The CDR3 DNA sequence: TGTGCCAGCAGCTCCAGGGACTATGGCTACACCTTC.

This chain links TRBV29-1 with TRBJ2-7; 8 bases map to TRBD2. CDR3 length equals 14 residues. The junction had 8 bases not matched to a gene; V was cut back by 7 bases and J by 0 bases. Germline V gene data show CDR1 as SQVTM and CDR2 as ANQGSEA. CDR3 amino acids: CSGAGDSSSYEQYF. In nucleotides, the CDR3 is TGCAGCGGAGCGGGAGACTCGAGCTCCTACGAGCAGTACTTC.